Described below is a single T cell receptor (beta chain) sequence and its context. This sample is part of a study of blood T cell repertoires in COVID-19. Study overall: Some COVID-19 samples were acute and others convalescent; all came from the United States, Italy and Spain.

In the authors' workflow: Estimated nucleated cell counts came from reference gene primer amplification. The assay was immunoSEQ multiplex PCR, and TCRdb's table has in-frame clones only and misses some. Clone size and the V and J calls come from that table; the DNA yielded D and trimming. The table records about 170,000 clones, approximately 91% of them present only once. The sequence came from a man between 18 and 35 years old with COVID-19, enrolled during active disease. The sequencing sample was made of peripheral blood.

This chain's CDR3 is CASSSLWTREYQETQYF. CDR3 in DNA: TGTGCCAGCAGCTCCCTTTGGACTAGAGAGTATCAAGAGACCCAGTACTTC. The rearrangement links TRBV11-2 to TRBJ2-5; 7 bases align to TRBD2. The V segment lost 4 bases and the J segment 2 bases; nucleotides outside the gene matches: 13. The CDR3 runs 17 residues. CDR1 SGHAT and CDR2 FQNNGV come from the germline V gene. Full variable domain (outside the CDR3, taken from reference TRBV11-2 and TRBJ2-5): EAGVAQSPRYKIIEKRQSVAFWCNPISGHATLYWYQQILGQGPKLLIQFQNNGVVDDSQLPKDRFSAERLKGVDSTLKIQPAKLEDSAVYLCASSSLWTREYQETQYFGPGTRLLVL.